One sample yielded the 30 T cell receptor beta chains listed below, sequenced in a study of Tregs in tolerant kidney transplant recipients. Here immunoSEQ multiplex PCR was the method, and the copy in TCRdb shows in-frame clones only, minus some. The repertoire holds around 50,000 clones, over 70% seen once, with more than 4.5% in the top ten. Sequences were obtained from CD4+ T cells from blood. These receptor sequences come from a human donor in good health.

V gene TRBV5-1 combines with J gene TRBJ1-2, with a possible D match to TRBD1 (5 bases). CDR1 is SGHRS, CDR2 YFSETQ, per germline. The CDR3 is 17 residues long. Trimming took 0 bases from V and 4 from J, leaving 19 bases between them. As DNA, the CDR3 is TGCGCCAGCAGCTTGGGGGTCGTTGAAGGGGTGAGCTATGGCTACACCTTC. Its protein product is CASSLGVVEGVSYGYTF.

The chain employs TRBV2 and TRBJ1-5; no firm D call. The CDR3 loop spans 13 amino acids. Looked up from germline, CDR1 is SNHLY and CDR2 is FYNNEI. V lost 2 bases to trimming and J lost 6 bases, with 8 bases between them. CDR3 amino acids: CASSERVFQPQHF. CDR3 sequence (DNA): TGTGCCAGCAGTGAACGGGTTTTTCAGCCCCAGCATTTT.

This clone was counted between two and nine times. The rearrangement uses TRBV28 and TRBJ2-3; D may correspond to TRBD1 or TRBD2 (7 bases each). This CDR3 comprises 16 residues. Trimming took 4 bases from V and 1 from J, leaving 15 bases between them. CDR1 and CDR2 (germline): MDHEN, SYDVKM. Written as DNA, the CDR3 is TGTGCCAGCAGTTCACCAGGGGGGGAGGGCACAGATACGCAGTATTTT. Translated, it gives CASSSPGGEGTDTQYF.

The V gene is TRBV9, the J gene TRBJ2-7; 8 bases are a match to TRBD2. CDR1 is SGDLS, CDR2 YYNGEE, per germline. The CDR3 covers 15 residues. J gave up 3 bases and V 4 bases, and 9 bases lay outside the gene matches. DNA of the CDR3: TGTGCCAGCAGCCCAAATATCGGGACTAGCTACGAGCAGTACTTC. Encoded protein: CASSPNIGTSYEQYF.

The chain carries TRBV5-4 and TRBJ2-5; TRBD2 aligns across 10 bases. V was clipped by 2 bases and J by 4 bases; unmatched bases: 11. Germline lookup yields CDR1 SGHNT and CDR2 YYREEE (reference sequence). This CDR3 region has 17 residues. The CDR3 DNA sequence: TGTGCCAGCAGCTTTGGCCCCACTAGCGGGGTCAGAGAGACCCAGTACTTC. It specifies CASSFGPTSGVRETQYF. Full variable domain (remainder filled in from reference TRBV5-4 and TRBJ2-5): ETGVTQSPTHLIKTRGQQVTLRCSSQSGHNTVSWYQQALGQGPQFIFQYYREEENGRGNFPPRFSGLQFPNYSSELNVNALELDDSALYLCASSFGPTSGVRETQYFGPGTRLLVL.

The CDR3 sequence: CASSFGYGYTF. In DNA, the CDR3 is TGTGCCAGCAGTTTCGGCTATGGCTACACCTTC. This sequence joins TRBV28 and TRBJ1-2; D gene unclear. CDR1 MDHEN and CDR2 SYDVKM come from the germline V gene. This CDR3 comprises 11 residues. Trimming removed 3 bases from V and 4 bases from J, with 3 bases in between.

For the CDR3, the DNA is TGCGCCAGCAGCCAAGATCGCCAGGGGGGAGTAAGGGGCTACACCTTC. As protein: CASSQDRQGGVRGYTF. The chain has TRBV4-3 and TRBJ1-2, with TRBD1 matching 7 bases. The germline V gene has CDR1 LGHNA and CDR2 YSLEER. The trim removed 0 bases at V and 8 bases at J, leaving 12 bases unmatched. This CDR3 is 16 amino acids long.

The chain is built from TRBV15 and TRBJ1-6; weak D call: TRBD1 (6 bases). The V end lost 6 bases, the J end lost 7 bases, and 16 bases lay between the germline ends. The CDR3 consists of 15 residues. From germline, CDR1 is LNHNV and CDR2 YYDKDF (reference sequence). CDR3 DNA: TGTGCCACCAGGTACGGTATAGGGGGGAATTCACCCCTCCACTTT. Protein: CATRYGIGGNSPLHF.

CDR3 amino acids: CASRQDRGPWETQYF. CDR3 DNA: TGCGCCAGCAGGCAAGACAGGGGGCCTTGGGAGACCCAGTACTTC. This chain connects TRBV5-1 to TRBJ2-5; 10 bases match TRBD1. The CDR3 contains 15 residues. CDR1 is SGHRS, CDR2 YFSETQ, per germline. V dropped 5 bases and J dropped 5; count of bases not matched to a gene: 9.

The rearrangement joins TRBV2 to TRBJ2-2, with 8 bases that match TRBD2. This CDR3 has 14 residues. Per the germline V gene, CDR1 is SNHLY and CDR2 is FYNNEI. With V trimmed by 10 bases and J by 0 bases, 4 bases remained unmatched. The CDR3 DNA follows: TGTGCCACGGGGGGACTAGCGAACACCGGGGAGCTGTTTTTT. Its translation: CATGGLANTGELFF.

The V and J genes are TRBV11-3 and TRBJ2-3; D not resolved. CDR1 and CDR2 (germline): SGHNT, YENEEA. There are 14 residues in the CDR3. V gave up 2 bases and J gave up 0 bases, with 6 bases separating them. The CDR3 bases are TGTGCCAGCAGCTTAACGGCTAGCACAGATACGCAGTATTTT. Amino acids: CASSLTASTDTQYF.

The J gene is TRBJ2-4, the V gene TRBV11-2, with D unclear. Trimming took 5 bases from V and 6 from J, leaving 11 bases between them. This CDR3 is 13 amino acids long. Per the germline V gene, CDR1 is SGHAT and CDR2 is FQNNGV. CDR3 nucleotides: TGTGCCAGCAGCGCCACCCAGTTAAACATTCAGTACTTC. Its protein product is CASSATQLNIQYF.

The rearrangement uses TRBV14 and TRBJ1-3; the match to TRBD1 covers 7 bases. The CDR3 has 15 amino acids. Germline V gene sequence: CDR1 SGHDN, CDR2 FVKESK. The V segment lost 2 bases and the J segment 1 base; nucleotides outside the gene matches: 2. The CDR3 is CASSQLTGSGNTIYF. In nucleotides, the CDR3 is TGTGCCAGCAGCCAATTGACAGGGTCTGGAAACACCATATATTTT.

The V and J genes are TRBV2 and TRBJ1-1, with TRBD1 matching 7 bases. V lost 4 bases and J lost 10; bases outside the gene matches: 6. The CDR3 consists of 12 residues. From germline, CDR1 is SNHLY and CDR2 FYNNEI. The chain's CDR3 is CASSADRQPAFF. The CDR3 DNA reads TGTGCCAGCAGTGCGGACAGGCAACCAGCTTTCTTT. Looking up the rest from reference TRBV2 and TRBJ1-1 gives the full variable domain: EPEVTQTPSHQVTQMGQEVILRCVPISNHLYFYWYRQILGQKVEFLVSFYNNEISEKSEIFDDQFSVERPDGSNFTLKIRSTKLEDSAMYFCASSADRQPAFFGQGTRLTVV.

In DNA, the CDR3 is TGTGCCACCAGCAACGTCCCTGAGTCGGGGGCCAACGTCCTGACTTTC. It codes for CATSNVPESGANVLTF. The V and J genes are TRBV15 and TRBJ2-6, with D hard to call. The germline V gene has CDR1 LNHNV and CDR2 YYDKDF (reference sequence). There are 16 residues in the CDR3. V lost 4 bases and J lost 4, with 14 bases in between.

The chain has TRBV28 and TRBJ2-7; TRBD1 aligns across 11 bases. Per the germline V gene, CDR1 is MDHEN and CDR2 is SYDVKM. The CDR3 spans 15 residues. After removal of 2 bases from V and 3 bases from J, the junction contained 3 bases not matched to a gene. Here the CDR3 reads CASSLRGTGGYEQYF. The CDR3 nucleotides read TGTGCCAGCAGTTTACGTGGGACAGGGGGCTACGAGCAGTACTTC.

About this clone itself: The junction differs from germline at one of its ends, possibly a read error. This chain links TRBV6-5 with TRBJ2-2, with D possibly being TRBD2 (6 bases). Germline values: CDR1 MNHEY, CDR2 SVGAGI. This CDR3 spans 15 amino acids. The CDR3 DNA sequence: TGTGCCAGCAGTTACGTAGCGGCGAACTCCGGGGAGCTGTTTTTT. This codes for CASSYVAANSGELFF.

The CDR3 is CASSITLWEKLFF. CDR3 nucleotide sequence: TGTGCCAGTAGTATAACTTTATGGGAAAAACTGTTTTTT. This sequence joins TRBV19 and TRBJ1-4; D unresolved. V gave up 2 bases and J gave up 8 bases, with 9 bases separating them. This CDR3 comprises 13 residues. Per the germline V gene, CDR1 is LNHDA and CDR2 is SQIVND (reference sequence). Full variable domain (outside the CDR3, taken from reference TRBV19 and TRBJ1-4): DGGITQSPKYLFRKEGQNVTLSCEQNLNHDAMYWYRQDPGQGLRLIYYSQIVNDFQKGDIAEGYSVSREKKESFPLTVTSAQKNPTAFYLCASSITLWEKLFFGSGTQLSVL.

This chain connects TRBV7-3 to TRBJ2-2, with no clear D. V was pared by 1 base and J by 2 bases, with 11 bases between. The CDR3 is 16 residues long. Germline V gene sequence: CDR1 SGHTA, CDR2 FQGTGA. CDR3 amino acids: CASSLSGFSNTGELFF. CDR3 in DNA: TGTGCCAGCAGCTTAAGTGGGTTTAGTAACACCGGGGAGCTGTTTTTT. Combining the CDR3 with reference TRBV7-3 and TRBJ2-2 gives the whole variable domain GAGVSQTPSNKVTEKGKYVELRCDPISGHTALYWYRQSLGQGPEFLIYFQGTGAADDSGLPNDRFFAVRPEGSVSTLKIQRTERGDSAVYLCASSLSGFSNTGELFFGEGSRLTVL.

This clone has only a few counts. This sequence joins TRBV2 and TRBJ2-2; TRBD2 matches at 7 bases. With V trimmed by 7 bases and J by 4 bases, 6 bases remained unmatched. CDR3 length: 14 residues. Germline CDR1 is SNHLY and CDR2 is FYNNEI. This CDR3 reads CASTGTTRTGELFF. CDR3 DNA sequence: TGTGCCAGCACTGGGACTACCCGCACCGGGGAGCTGTTTTTT.

The chain recombines TRBV9 with TRBJ2-2; D possibly uses TRBD1 or TRBD2 (5 bases each). The germline V gene encodes CDR1 SGDLS and CDR2 YYNGEE. This CDR3 region has 16 residues. The V end lost 1 base, the J end lost 1 base, and 11 bases lay between the germline ends. The CDR3 is CASSVRRAGNTGELFF. CDR3 DNA sequence: TGTGCCAGCAGCGTACGCAGGGCGGGGAACACCGGGGAGCTGTTTTTT.

This clone has only one observation. V usage is TRBV7-9 and J usage is TRBJ2-7; D is ambiguous. Per the germline V gene, CDR1 is SEHNR and CDR2 is FQNEAQ (reference sequence). There are 18 residues in the CDR3. Trimming took 0 bases from V and 1 from J, leaving 19 bases between them. The CDR3 reads CASSLARSPRALSYEQYF. The CDR3, as DNA: TGTGCCAGCAGCTTAGCGCGTTCACCCCGGGCTTTATCCTACGAGCAGTACTTC.

J is TRBJ2-1 and V is TRBV10-3; 10 positions match TRBD2. Germline loops: CDR1 ENHRY, CDR2 SYGVKD. After removal of 8 bases from V and 2 bases from J, the junction contained 6 bases not matched to a gene. The CDR3 totals 15 residues. CDR3 sequence (DNA): TGTGCCATCTCCTGGCTAGCGGGAGCCTACAATGAGCAGTTCTTC. Protein sequence: CAISWLAGAYNEQFF.

The V call is TRBV4-1, the J call TRBJ1-3, with 9 bases matching TRBD1. Trimming removed 4 bases from V and 2 bases from J; junction bases left unmatched: 6. The CDR3 covers 16 residues. Germline CDR1 reads MGHRA; CDR2 reads YSYEKL. The chain's CDR3 is CASSLGTGRTGNTIYF. For the CDR3, the DNA is TGCGCCAGCAGCCTCGGGACAGGGAGAACTGGAAACACCATATATTTT.

V gene TRBV10-2 combines with J gene TRBJ2-3; 12 bases agree with TRBD2. Per germline, CDR1 WSHSY and CDR2 SAAADI. The CDR3 is 14 amino acids. The V segment lost 7 bases and the J segment 4 bases; nucleotides outside the gene matches: 3. The CDR3 DNA follows: TGCGCCAGCAACCTAGCGGGGGGGGCAGATACGCAGTATTTT. This gives the protein CASNLAGGADTQYF.

The rearrangement links TRBV15 to TRBJ2-5, with 9 positions matching TRBD2. V dropped 3 bases and J dropped 0; count of bases not matched to a gene: 8. CDR3 length equals 17 residues. From germline, CDR1 is LNHNV and CDR2 YYDKDF (reference sequence). The CDR3 nucleotides read TGTGCCACCAGCAGGGGGGGGCTAGCGGGGTACCAAGAGACCCAGTACTTC. Translating it yields CATSRGGLAGYQETQYF. The full variable domain, with the rest looked up from reference TRBV15 and TRBJ2-5, is DAMVIQNPRYQVTQFGKPVTLSCSQTLNHNVMYWYQQKSSQAPKLLFHYYDKDFNNEADTPDNFQSRRPNTSFCFLDIRSPGLGDTAMYLCATSRGGLAGYQETQYFGPGTRLLVL.

V gene TRBV4-2 combines with J gene TRBJ1-1; TRBD1 aligns across 8 bases. The CDR3 extends over 19 amino acids. Germline assignment: CDR1 LGHNA and CDR2 YNFKEQ. Losses at the gene ends were 1 base for V and 5 bases for J; bases not matched to a gene: 18. CDR3 protein: CASSQVHQGAGSGSTEAFF. CDR3 coding DNA: TGTGCCAGCAGCCAAGTGCACCAGGGGGCCGGGTCCGGTTCGACTGAAGCTTTCTTT.

This chain connects TRBV5-1 to TRBJ2-3, with a weak D call TRBD1 (6 bases). This CDR3 has 13 amino acids. Germline CDR1 reads SGHRS; CDR2 reads YFSETQ. With 0 bases removed from V and 8 bases from J, the gap between germline ends came to 10 bases. DNA for the CDR3: TGCGCCAGCAGCTTGGGAGGGGGACGTACGCAGTATTTT. Protein: CASSLGGGRTQYF.

CDR3 amino acids: CASTQLDTQYF. CDR3 nucleotide sequence: TGTGCCAGCACCCAGTTAGATACGCAGTATTTT. The rearrangement joins TRBV6-1 to TRBJ2-3; D is unclear. V was shortened by 7 bases and J by 5 bases, with 7 bases between the two germline ends. Germline V gene sequence: CDR1 MNHNS, CDR2 SASEGT. The CDR3 has 11 residues.

The gene calls are TRBV11-2 and TRBJ2-1; maybe TRBD1 (7 bases). Germline-derived CDR1 and CDR2 are SGHAT and FQNNGV. V was cut by 5 bases and J by 9 bases, with 14 bases left in between. This CDR3 is built from 13 residues. The CDR3 DNA reads as TGTGCCAGCAGCCTCCGACAGGGAGGTGAGCAGTTCTTC. It yields the protein CASSLRQGGEQFF.